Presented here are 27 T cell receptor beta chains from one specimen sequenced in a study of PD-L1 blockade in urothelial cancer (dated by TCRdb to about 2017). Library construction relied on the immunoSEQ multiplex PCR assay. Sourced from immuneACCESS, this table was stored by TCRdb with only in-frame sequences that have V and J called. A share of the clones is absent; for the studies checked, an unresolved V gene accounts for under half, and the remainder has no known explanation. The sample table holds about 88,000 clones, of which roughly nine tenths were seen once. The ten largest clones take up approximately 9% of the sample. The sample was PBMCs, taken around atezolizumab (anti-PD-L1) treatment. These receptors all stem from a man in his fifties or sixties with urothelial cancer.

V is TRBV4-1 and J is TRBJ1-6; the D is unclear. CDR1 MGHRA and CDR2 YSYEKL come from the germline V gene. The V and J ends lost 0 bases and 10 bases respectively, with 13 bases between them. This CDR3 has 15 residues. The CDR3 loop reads CASSQEVRDRSPLHF. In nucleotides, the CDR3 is TGCGCCAGCAGCCAAGAGGTGCGGGATCGCTCACCCCTCCACTTT.

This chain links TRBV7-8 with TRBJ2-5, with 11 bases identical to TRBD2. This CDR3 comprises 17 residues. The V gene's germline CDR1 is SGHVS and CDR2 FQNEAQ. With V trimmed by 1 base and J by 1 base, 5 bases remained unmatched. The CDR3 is CASSLGPSGGTQETQYF. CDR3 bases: TGTGCCAGCAGCTTAGGGCCTAGCGGGGGGACCCAAGAGACCCAGTACTTC.

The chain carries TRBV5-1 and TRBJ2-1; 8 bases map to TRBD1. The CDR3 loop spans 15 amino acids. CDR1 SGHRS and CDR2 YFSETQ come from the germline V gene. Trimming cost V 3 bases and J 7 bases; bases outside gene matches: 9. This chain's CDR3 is CASSSGQGRDNEQFF. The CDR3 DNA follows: TGCGCCAGCAGCTCAGGACAGGGCCGGGATAATGAGCAGTTCTTC.

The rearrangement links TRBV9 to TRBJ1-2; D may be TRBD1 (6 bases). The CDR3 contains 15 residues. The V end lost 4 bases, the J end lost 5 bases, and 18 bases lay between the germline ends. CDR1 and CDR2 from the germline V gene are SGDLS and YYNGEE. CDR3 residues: CASSSTGTTLYGYTF. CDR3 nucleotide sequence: TGTGCCAGCAGCTCCACAGGGACCACGCTGTATGGCTACACCTTC.

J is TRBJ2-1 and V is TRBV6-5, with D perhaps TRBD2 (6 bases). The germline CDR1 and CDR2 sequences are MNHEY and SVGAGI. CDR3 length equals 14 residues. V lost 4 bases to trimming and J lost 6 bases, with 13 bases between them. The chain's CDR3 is CASSSQTRGNEQFF. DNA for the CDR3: TGTGCCAGCAGTTCGCAGACTAGAGGCAATGAGCAGTTCTTC.

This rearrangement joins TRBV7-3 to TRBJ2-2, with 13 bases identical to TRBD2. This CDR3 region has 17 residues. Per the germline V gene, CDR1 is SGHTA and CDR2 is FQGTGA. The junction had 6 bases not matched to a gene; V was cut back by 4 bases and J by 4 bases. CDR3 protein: CASSSGLAGPVTGELFF. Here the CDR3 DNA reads TGTGCCAGCAGCTCGGGACTAGCGGGGCCAGTCACCGGGGAGCTGTTTTTT.

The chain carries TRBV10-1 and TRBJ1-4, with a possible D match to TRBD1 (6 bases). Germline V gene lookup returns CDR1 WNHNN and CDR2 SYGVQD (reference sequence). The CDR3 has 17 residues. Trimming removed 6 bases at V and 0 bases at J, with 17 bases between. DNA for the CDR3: TGCGCCAGCAGCTCCGGGGCAGGGGTGTCAACTAATGAAAAACTGTTTTTT. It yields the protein CASSSGAGVSTNEKLFF.

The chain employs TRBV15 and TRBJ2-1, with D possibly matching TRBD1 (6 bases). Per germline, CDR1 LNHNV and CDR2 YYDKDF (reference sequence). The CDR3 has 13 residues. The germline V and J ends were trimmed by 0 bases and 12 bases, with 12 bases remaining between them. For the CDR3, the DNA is TGTGCCACCAGCAGAGAACAGGGTTTTGGGCAGTTCTTC. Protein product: CATSREQGFGQFF. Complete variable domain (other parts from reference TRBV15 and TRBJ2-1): DAMVIQNPRYQVTQFGKPVTLSCSQTLNHNVMYWYQQKSSQAPKLLFHYYDKDFNNEADTPDNFQSRRPNTSFCFLDIRSPGLGDTAMYLCATSREQGFGQFFGPGTRLTVL.

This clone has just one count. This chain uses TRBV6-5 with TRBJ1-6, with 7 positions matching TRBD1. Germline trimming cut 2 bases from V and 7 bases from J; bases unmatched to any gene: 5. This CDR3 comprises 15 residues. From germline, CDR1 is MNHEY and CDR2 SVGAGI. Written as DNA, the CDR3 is TGTGCCAGCAGTTACAAAAGGGACAGAAATTCACCCCTCCACTTT. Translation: CASSYKRDRNSPLHF.

CDR3 amino acids: CASTLDTVQSGYTF. CDR3 bases: TGTGCCAGCACCCTGGACACTGTTCAGAGCGGCTACACCTTC. V gene TRBV2 combines with J gene TRBJ1-2; tentative D call: TRBD1 (5 bases). The CDR3 length is 14 residues. Per the germline V gene, CDR1 is SNHLY and CDR2 is FYNNEI. Trimming took 7 bases from V and 8 from J, leaving 20 bases between them.

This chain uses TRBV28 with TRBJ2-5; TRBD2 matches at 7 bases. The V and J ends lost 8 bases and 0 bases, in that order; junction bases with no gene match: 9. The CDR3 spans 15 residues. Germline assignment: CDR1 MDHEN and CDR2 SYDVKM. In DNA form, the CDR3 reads TGTGCCAGCTCCCTTGGGGGGGGTTACCAAGAGACCCAGTACTTC. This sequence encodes CASSLGGGYQETQYF. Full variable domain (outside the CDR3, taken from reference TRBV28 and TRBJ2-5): DVKVTQSSRYLVKRTGEKVFLECVQDMDHENMFWYRQDPGLGLRLIYFSYDVKMKEKGDIPEGYSVSREKKERFSLILESASTNQTSMYLCASSLGGGYQETQYFGPGTRLLVL.

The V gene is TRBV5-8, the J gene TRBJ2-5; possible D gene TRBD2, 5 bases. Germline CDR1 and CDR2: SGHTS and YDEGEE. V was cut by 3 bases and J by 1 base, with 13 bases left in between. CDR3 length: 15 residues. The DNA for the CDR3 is TGTGCCAGCAGCTGGGGTGAGGGCCTCCAAGAGACCCAGTACTTC. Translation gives CASSWGEGLQETQYF.

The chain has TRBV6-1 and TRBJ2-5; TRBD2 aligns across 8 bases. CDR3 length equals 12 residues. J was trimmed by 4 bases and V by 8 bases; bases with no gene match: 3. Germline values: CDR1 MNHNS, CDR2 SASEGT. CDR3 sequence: CASRLAIETQYF. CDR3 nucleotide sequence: TGTGCCAGCCGACTAGCGATAGAGACCCAGTACTTC.

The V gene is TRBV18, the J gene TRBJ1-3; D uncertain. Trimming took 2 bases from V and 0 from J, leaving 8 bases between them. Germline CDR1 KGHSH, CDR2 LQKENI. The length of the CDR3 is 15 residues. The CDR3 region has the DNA TGTGCCAGCTCACCAAGTTCAGTCTCTGGAAACACCATATATTTT. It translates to CASSPSSVSGNTIYF.

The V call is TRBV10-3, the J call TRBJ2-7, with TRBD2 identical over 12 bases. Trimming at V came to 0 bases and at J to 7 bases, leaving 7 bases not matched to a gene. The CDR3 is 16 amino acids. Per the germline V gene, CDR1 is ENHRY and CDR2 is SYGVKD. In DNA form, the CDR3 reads TGTGCCATCAGTGAGTCGACTAGCGGGGGCGGGGGAGAGCAGTACTTC. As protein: CAISESTSGGGGEQYF.

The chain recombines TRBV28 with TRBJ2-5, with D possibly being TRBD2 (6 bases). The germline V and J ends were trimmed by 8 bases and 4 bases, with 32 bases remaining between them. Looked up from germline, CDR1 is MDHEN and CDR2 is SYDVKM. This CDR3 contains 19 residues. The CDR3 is CASVKFFLAGRLGVETQYF. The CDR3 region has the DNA TGTGCCAGCGTGAAGTTTTTTCTCGCCGGGAGACTCGGGGTAGAGACCCAGTACTTC.

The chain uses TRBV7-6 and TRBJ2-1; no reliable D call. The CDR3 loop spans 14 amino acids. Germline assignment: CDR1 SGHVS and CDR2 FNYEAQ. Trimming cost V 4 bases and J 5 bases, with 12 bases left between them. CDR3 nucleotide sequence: TGTGCCAGCAGCTCCGGGTGGCAGAACAATGAGCAGTTCTTC. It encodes CASSSGWQNNEQFF.

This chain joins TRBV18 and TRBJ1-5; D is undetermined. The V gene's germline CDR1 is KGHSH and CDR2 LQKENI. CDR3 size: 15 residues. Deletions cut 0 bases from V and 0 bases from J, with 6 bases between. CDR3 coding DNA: TGTGCCAGCTCACCACCTGGAGATAGCAATCAGCCCCAGCATTTT. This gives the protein CASSPPGDSNQPQHF.

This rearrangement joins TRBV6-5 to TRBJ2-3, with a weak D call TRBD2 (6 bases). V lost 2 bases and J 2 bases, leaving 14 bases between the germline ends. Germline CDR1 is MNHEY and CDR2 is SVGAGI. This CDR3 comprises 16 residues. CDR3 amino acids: CASSYGFGTYTDTQYF. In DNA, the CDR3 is TGTGCCAGCAGTTACGGTTTCGGGACTTACACAGATACGCAGTATTTT.

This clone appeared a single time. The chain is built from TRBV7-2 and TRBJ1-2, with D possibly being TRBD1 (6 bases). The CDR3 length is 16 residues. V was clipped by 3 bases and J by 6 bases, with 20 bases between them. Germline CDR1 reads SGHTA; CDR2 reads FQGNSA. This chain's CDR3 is CASSFYSGGSSDGYTF. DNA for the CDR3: TGTGCCAGCAGCTTTTATTCGGGGGGCTCCAGCGATGGCTACACCTTC.

The CDR3 nucleotides are TGTGCCAGCAGTACTTACCGACAGGGGAACACAGATACGCAGTATTTT. Its translation: CASSTYRQGNTDTQYF. The chain carries TRBV6-6 and TRBJ2-3, with 8 bases aligning to TRBD1. Germline assignment: CDR1 MNHNY and CDR2 SVGAGI (reference sequence). This CDR3 contains 16 residues. V shed 5 bases and J 2 bases; nucleotides not matched to a gene: 9.

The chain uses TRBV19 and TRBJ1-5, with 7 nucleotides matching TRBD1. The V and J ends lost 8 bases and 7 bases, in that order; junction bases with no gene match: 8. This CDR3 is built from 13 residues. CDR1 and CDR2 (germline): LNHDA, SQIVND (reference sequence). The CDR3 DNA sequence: TGTGCCAGTGAAGACAGGGCGGGACAGCCCCAGCATTTT. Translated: CASEDRAGQPQHF.

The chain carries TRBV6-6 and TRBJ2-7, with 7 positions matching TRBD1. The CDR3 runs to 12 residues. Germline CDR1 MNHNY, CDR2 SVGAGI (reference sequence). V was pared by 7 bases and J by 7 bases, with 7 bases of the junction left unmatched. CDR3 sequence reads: CASNRGSWEQYF. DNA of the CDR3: TGTGCCAGCAACAGGGGTTCTTGGGAGCAGTACTTC.

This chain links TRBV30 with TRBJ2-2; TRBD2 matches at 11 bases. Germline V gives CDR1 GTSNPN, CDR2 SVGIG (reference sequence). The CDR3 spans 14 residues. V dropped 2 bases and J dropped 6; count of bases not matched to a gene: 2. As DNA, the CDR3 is TGTGCCTGGAGTTTAGCGGGAGGGGCCGGGGAGCTGTTTTTT. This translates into CAWSLAGGAGELFF.

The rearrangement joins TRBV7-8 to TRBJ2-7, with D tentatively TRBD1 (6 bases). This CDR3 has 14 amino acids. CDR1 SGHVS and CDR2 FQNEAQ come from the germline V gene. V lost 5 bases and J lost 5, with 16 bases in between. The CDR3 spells CASSLGQSFNEQYF. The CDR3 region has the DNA TGTGCCAGCAGCCTAGGACAGTCGTTCAACGAGCAGTACTTC.

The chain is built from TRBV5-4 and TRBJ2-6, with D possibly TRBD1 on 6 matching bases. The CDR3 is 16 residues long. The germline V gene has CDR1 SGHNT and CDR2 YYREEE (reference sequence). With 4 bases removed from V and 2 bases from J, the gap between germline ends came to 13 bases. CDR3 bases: TGTGCCAGCAGCAAAACGACAGGTGCTGGGGCCAACGTCCTGACTTTC. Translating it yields CASSKTTGAGANVLTF.

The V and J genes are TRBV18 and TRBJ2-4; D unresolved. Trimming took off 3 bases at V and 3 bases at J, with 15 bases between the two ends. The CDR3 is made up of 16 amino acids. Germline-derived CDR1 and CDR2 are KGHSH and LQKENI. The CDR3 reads CASSPTFGVGKNIQYF. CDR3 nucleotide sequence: TGTGCCAGCTCACCTACGTTTGGAGTCGGCAAAAACATTCAGTACTTC.